One T cell receptor beta chain is described in this entry. Its antigen is not identified. The entry originates in a study of a mutant IDH1 vaccine in newly diagnosed glioma. Study-level background: The treated population exhibited a male proportion of about 60%, a female proportion of 37.5%, and a mean age of roughly 41 years.

This CDR3 is built from 15 residues. With V trimmed by 6 bases and J by 7 bases, 7 bases remained unmatched. Germline values: CDR1 MGHDK, CDR2 SYGVNS. Study-level results: Detectable vaccine-induced immune responses arose in 93.3% of patients.

Method: immunoSEQ multiplex PCR; TCRdb's copy keeps in-frame clones and lacks some. This table has tens of thousands of clones, approximately 80% appearing once. Time point meaning: week 35, safety follow-up. Each dose of the vaccine consisted of 300 ug of mutant IDH1 20-mer peptide, with topical imiquimod. The source material was PBMCs, sampled from a glioma patient whose treatment included an IDH1 peptide vaccine. The rearrangement links TRBV25-1 to TRBJ2-7; TRBD2 matches at 15 bases. The source of this sequence is a woman in her 40s with glioma. CDR3 sequence: CASSGTSGGPWEQYF. The CDR3 nucleotides read TGTGCCAGCAGCGGGACTAGCGGGGGGCCTTGGGAGCAGTACTTC.